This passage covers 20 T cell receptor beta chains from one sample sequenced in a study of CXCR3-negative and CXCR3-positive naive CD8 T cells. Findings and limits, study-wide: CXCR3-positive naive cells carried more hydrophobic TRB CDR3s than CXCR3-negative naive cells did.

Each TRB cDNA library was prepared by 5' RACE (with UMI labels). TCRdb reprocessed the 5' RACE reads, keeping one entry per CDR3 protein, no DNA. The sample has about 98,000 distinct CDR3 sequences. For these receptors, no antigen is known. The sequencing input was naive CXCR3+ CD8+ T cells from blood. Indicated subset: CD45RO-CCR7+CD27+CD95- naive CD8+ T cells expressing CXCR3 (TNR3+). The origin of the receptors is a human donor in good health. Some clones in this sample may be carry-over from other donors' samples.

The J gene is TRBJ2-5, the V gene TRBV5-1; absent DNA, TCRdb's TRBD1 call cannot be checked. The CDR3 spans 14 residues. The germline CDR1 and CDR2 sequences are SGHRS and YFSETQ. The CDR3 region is CASSLPGHEETQYF.

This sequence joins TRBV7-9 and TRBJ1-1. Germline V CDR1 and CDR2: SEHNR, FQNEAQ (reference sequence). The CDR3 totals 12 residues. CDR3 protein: CASSYRETEAFF. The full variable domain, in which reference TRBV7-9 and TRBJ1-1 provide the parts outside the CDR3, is DTGVSQNPRHKITKRGQNVTFRCDPISEHNRLYWYRQTLGQGPEFLTYFQNEAQLEKSRLLSDRFSAERPKGSFSTLEIQRTEQGDSAMYLCASSYRETEAFFGQGTRLTVV.

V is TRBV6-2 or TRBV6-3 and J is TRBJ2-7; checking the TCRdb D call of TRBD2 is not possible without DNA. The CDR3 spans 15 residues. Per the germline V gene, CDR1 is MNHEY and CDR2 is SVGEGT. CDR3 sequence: CASSQKLSGSYEQYF.

CDR3: CAWTSGAGQGLNQPQHF. V is TRBV30 and J is TRBJ1-5; TCRdb outputs TRBD1, but without DNA this stays unchecked. Per germline, CDR1 GTSNPN and CDR2 SVGIG (reference sequence). The length of the CDR3 is 17 residues.

The CDR3 loop reads CASSVSQGTYEQYF. The chain is built from TRBV2 and TRBJ2-7; TCRdb reports TRBD1, a call that lacks DNA to check it against. The CDR3 covers 14 residues. Looked up from germline, CDR1 is SNHLY and CDR2 is FYNNEI.

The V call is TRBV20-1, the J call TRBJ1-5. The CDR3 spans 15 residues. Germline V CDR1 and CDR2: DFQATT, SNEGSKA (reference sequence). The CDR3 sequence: CSASDPSVLNQPQHF.

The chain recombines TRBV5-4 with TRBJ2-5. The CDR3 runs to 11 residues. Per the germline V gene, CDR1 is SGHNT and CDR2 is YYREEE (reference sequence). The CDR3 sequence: CASQRGETQYF.

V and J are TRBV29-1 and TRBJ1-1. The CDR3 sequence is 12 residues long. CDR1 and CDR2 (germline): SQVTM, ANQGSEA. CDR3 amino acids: CSARGENTEAFF.

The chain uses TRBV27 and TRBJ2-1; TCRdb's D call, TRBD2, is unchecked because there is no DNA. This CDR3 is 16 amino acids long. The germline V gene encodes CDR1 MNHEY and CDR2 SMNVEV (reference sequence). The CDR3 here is CASSFVGGHSYNEQFF.

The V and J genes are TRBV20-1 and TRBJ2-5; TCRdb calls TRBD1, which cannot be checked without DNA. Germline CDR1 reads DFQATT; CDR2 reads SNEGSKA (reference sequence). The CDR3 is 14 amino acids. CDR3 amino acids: CSARGGTVTETQYF.

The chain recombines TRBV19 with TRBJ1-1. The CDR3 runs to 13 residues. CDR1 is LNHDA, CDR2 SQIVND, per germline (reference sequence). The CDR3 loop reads CASSILGSSEAFF.

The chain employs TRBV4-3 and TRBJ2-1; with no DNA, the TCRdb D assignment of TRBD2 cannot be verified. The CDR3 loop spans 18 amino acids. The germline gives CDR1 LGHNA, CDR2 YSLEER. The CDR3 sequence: CASSQGLAGGPSYNEQFF.

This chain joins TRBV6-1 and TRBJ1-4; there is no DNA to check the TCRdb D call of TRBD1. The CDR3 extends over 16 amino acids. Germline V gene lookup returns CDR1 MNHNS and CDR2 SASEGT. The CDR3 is CASSPTSGQGAEKLFF.

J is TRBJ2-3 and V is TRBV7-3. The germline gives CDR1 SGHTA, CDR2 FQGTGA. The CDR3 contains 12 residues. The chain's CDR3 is CASSLQADTQYF.

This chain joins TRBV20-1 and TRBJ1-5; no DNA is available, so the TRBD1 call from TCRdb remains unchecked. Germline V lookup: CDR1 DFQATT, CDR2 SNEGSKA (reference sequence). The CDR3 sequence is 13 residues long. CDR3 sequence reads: CSARDPGGQPQHF.

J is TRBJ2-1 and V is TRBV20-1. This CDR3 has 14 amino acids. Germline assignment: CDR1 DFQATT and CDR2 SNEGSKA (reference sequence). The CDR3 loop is CSASYGSFHNEQFF.

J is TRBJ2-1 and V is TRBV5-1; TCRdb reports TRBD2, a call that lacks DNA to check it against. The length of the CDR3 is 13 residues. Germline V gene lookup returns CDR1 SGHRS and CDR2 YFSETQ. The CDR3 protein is CASSALVEDEQFF. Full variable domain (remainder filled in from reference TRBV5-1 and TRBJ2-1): KAGVTQTPRYLIKTRGQQVTLSCSPISGHRSVSWYQQTPGQGLQFLFEYFSETQRNKGNFPGRFSGRQFSNSRSEMNVSTLELGDSALYLCASSALVEDEQFFGPGTRLTVL.

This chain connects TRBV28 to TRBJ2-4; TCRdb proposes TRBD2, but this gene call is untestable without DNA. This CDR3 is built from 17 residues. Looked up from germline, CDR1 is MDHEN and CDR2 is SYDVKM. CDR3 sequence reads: CASSPILTGTSSDIQYF.

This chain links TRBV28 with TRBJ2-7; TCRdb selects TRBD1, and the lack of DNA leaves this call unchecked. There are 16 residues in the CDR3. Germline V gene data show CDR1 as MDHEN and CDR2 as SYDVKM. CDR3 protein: CASKDGRQGVLYEQYF.

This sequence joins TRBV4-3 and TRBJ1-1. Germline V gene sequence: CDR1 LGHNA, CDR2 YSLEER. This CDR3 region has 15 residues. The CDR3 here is CASSQATEAYTEAFF.